The 18 T cell receptor beta chains in this list originate from one sample, sequenced in a study of blood T cell repertoires in COVID-19. Produced via immunoSEQ multiplex PCR; TCRdb's table is partial and in-frame only. The profile covers over 150,000 clones, with around nine tenths appearing a single time and around 0.5% taken by the ten largest. Sequences were obtained from peripheral blood. The origin of the receptors is a man between 60 and 75 years old with COVID-19, enrolled during active disease.

The gene calls are TRBV7-6 and TRBJ1-2; D is perhaps TRBD1 (5 bases). The V end lost 5 bases, the J end lost 2 bases, and 15 bases lay between the germline ends. CDR1 SGHVS and CDR2 FNYEAQ come from the germline V gene. The CDR3 is made up of 15 amino acids. CDR3 in amino acids: CASSLVGVPNYGYTF. The CDR3 DNA reads as TGTGCCAGCAGCCTAGTAGGGGTTCCCAACTATGGCTACACCTTC.

This clone was recorded a few times. V gene TRBV18 combines with J gene TRBJ2-1; a weak D match, TRBD1 (6 bases). The CDR3 is made up of 15 amino acids. Germline V gives CDR1 KGHSH, CDR2 LQKENI. Trimming removed 1 base from V and 6 bases from J, with 13 bases in between. The CDR3 DNA reads TGTGCCAGCTCACCACTACAGGGAAGTGGCAATGAGCAGTTCTTC. Residues: CASSPLQGSGNEQFF.

J is TRBJ1-4 and V is TRBV6-5; D not resolved. The CDR3 consists of 13 residues. V was trimmed by 8 bases and J by 5 bases, leaving 12 bases between them. Germline CDR1 reads MNHEY; CDR2 reads SVGAGI. For the CDR3, the DNA is TGTGCCAGCGTAGTTGTCCCGAATGAAAAACTGTTTTTT. The encoded protein is CASVVVPNEKLFF.

The chain uses TRBV4-3 and TRBJ2-1; 10 bases map to TRBD2. After removal of 0 bases from V and 5 bases from J, the junction contained 7 bases not matched to a gene. Germline loops: CDR1 LGHNA, CDR2 YSLEER. The CDR3 sequence is 17 residues long. CDR3 nucleotides: TGCGCCAGCAGCCAAGAATTTGCGAGCGGGAGGGACAATGAGCAGTTCTTC. Amino acid sequence: CASSQEFASGRDNEQFF.

V and J are TRBV7-9 and TRBJ2-2; perhaps TRBD1 as D (6 bases). Between the trimmed V and J ends, which lost 11 bases and 7 bases, there was a span of 20 bases. In germline, CDR1 is SEHNR, CDR2 FQNEAQ (reference sequence). This CDR3 has 14 residues. CDR3 sequence reads: CAPARGSEIGELFF. The CDR3 DNA is TGTGCCCCCGCTAGGGGGTCAGAAATCGGGGAGCTGTTTTTT.

The chain carries TRBV7-2 and TRBJ1-1, with a weak D call TRBD1 (5 bases). V was cut by 4 bases and J by 4 bases, with 13 bases left in between. Germline values: CDR1 SGHTA, CDR2 FQGNSA. The CDR3 has 14 amino acids. The CDR3 region is CASSSTSGVTEAFF. CDR3 DNA: TGTGCCAGCAGCTCCACGTCGGGGGTCACTGAAGCTTTCTTT.

Details on this clone: A read error may produce the germline difference seen at one junction end. The J gene is TRBJ2-7, the V gene TRBV5-8, with TRBD1 as a possible D gene (6 bases). Germline values: CDR1 SGHTS, CDR2 YDEGEE. This CDR3 has 13 amino acids. This CDR3 is CASSRTVTSETRF. The CDR3, as DNA: TGTGCCAGCAGCCGGACAGTAACATCGGAAACTCGCTTC.

This chain connects TRBV28 to TRBJ1-5, with 8 positions matching TRBD1. Unmatched junction bases numbered 8, after V lost 4 bases and J lost 0 bases. The CDR3 consists of 17 residues. Germline V gene data show CDR1 as MDHEN and CDR2 as SYDVKM. The CDR3 DNA follows: TGTGCCAGCAGTTCTCCTCAGGGGGCTTATAGCAATCAGCCCCAGCATTTT. Its translation is CASSSPQGAYSNQPQHF.

The chain is built from TRBV4-3 and TRBJ1-2; 9 bases line up with TRBD1. CDR3 length equals 14 residues. Trimming removed 3 bases from V and 6 bases from J; junction bases left unmatched: 5. Germline V lookup: CDR1 LGHNA, CDR2 YSLEER. The chain's CDR3 is CASSQGQGGDGYTF. As DNA, the CDR3 is TGCGCCAGCAGCCAGGGACAGGGAGGAGATGGCTACACCTTC.

The chain combines TRBV18 with TRBJ2-3; no firm D call. V dropped 8 bases and J dropped 3 bases, with 15 bases sitting between them. This CDR3 has 14 amino acids. Germline V gene data show CDR1 as KGHSH and CDR2 as LQKENI. As DNA, the CDR3 is TGTGCCAGCCAAAGTCAGGCGACAACAGATACGCAGTATTTT. Its protein is CASQSQATTDTQYF.

This chain joins TRBV6-6 and TRBJ2-4, with D possibly being TRBD2 (6 bases). Germline CDR1 is MNHNY and CDR2 is SVGAGI (reference sequence). With 2 bases removed from V and 7 bases from J, the gap between germline ends came to 9 bases. The CDR3 spans 13 residues. CDR3 DNA: TGTGCCAGCAGTTACGGCGGGGAGAACATTCAGTACTTC. As protein: CASSYGGENIQYF.

The chain joins TRBV11-1 to TRBJ2-2; perhaps TRBD1 as D (6 bases). The germline V and J ends were trimmed by 0 bases and 1 base, with 6 bases remaining between them. The CDR3 extends over 15 amino acids. The V gene's germline CDR1 is SGHAT and CDR2 FQDESV (reference sequence). This CDR3 reads CASSLARGNTGELFF. DNA of the CDR3: TGTGCCAGCAGCTTAGCCAGGGGGAACACCGGGGAGCTGTTTTTT.

The chain joins TRBV7-2 to TRBJ2-4; TRBD1 agrees at 7 bases. Germline V gene sequence: CDR1 SGHTA, CDR2 FQGNSA. The CDR3 covers 17 residues. Trimming removed 5 bases from V and 0 bases from J; junction bases left unmatched: 10. The CDR3 protein is CASSPPGGGLAKNIQYF. In DNA form, the CDR3 reads TGTGCCAGCAGCCCACCAGGGGGTGGGCTAGCCAAAAACATTCAGTACTTC.

V is TRBV4-2 and J is TRBJ2-7; D is uncertain. The CDR3 has 13 residues. Germline loops: CDR1 LGHNA, CDR2 YNFKEQ. V dropped 3 bases and J dropped 5 bases, with 11 bases sitting between them. DNA for the CDR3: TGTGCCAGCAGCCAGGCCGCGGCCCACGAGCAGTACTTC. As protein: CASSQAAAHEQYF.

J is TRBJ2-7 and V is TRBV30; 8 bases align to TRBD1. Trimming removed 7 bases from V and 2 bases from J; junction bases left unmatched: 7. Germline V gives CDR1 GTSNPN, CDR2 SVGIG (reference sequence). The CDR3 length is 13 residues. The CDR3: CAFLGDRTYEQYF. CDR3 bases: TGTGCCTTTCTTGGGGACAGGACCTACGAGCAGTACTTC.

In its sample, this clone was seen many times. The junction departs from germline at one end; a sequencing error may be responsible. This same CDR3 is encoded by further DNA sequences in the sample. This rearrangement joins TRBV4-3 to TRBJ1-6; 7 bases fit TRBD1. Germline lookup yields CDR1 LGHNA and CDR2 YSLEER. This CDR3 is built from 15 residues. The DNA for the CDR3 is TGCGCCAGCAGCCACGGGACAGTCTATAATTCGCCCCTCCACTTT. Protein: CASSHGTVYNSPLHF.

The chain is built from TRBV7-2 and TRBJ2-1, with 14 bases aligning to TRBD2. V shed 5 bases, J shed 5 bases, and the junction held 2 bases outside the gene matches. Germline loops: CDR1 SGHTA, CDR2 FQGNSA. The CDR3 totals 15 residues. CDR3 bases: TGTGCCAGCAGCAGACTAGCGGGAGGGAACAATGAGCAGTTCTTC. Translated, it gives CASSRLAGGNNEQFF.

V gene TRBV6-5 combines with J gene TRBJ2-7; 12 bases map to TRBD1. The CDR3 runs to 15 residues. With V trimmed by 5 bases and J by 4 bases, 6 bases remained unmatched. CDR1 is MNHEY and CDR2 is SVGAGI in the germline V gene. The chain's CDR3 is CASSRGDRGPYEQYF. CDR3 nucleotide sequence: TGTGCCAGCAGTCGAGGGGACAGGGGGCCTTACGAGCAGTACTTC.